This is a list of T cell receptor beta chains from one sample in a study of T cell responses to AZD1222 COVID-19 vaccine. Generated by immunoSEQ multiplex PCR, the TCRdb table keeps only in-frame clones and is missing some. This table has 110,000 or so clones, roughly 88% appearing once. Source: peripheral blood, taken 28 days after the second AZD1222 dose. All receptors derive from an adult who received the AZD1222 COVID-19 vaccine. CDR3s include the opening cysteine and the closing phenylalanine or tryptophan. The D gene is left open where the match is weak. Not all rows give a size; the values are once, few, many and, for expanded clones, a class.

CDR3 protein	CDR3 DNA	D gene	V gene	clone size	CDR3 length	J gene
CAISKTATNEKLFF	TGTGCCATCAGTAAGACAGCAACTAATGAAAAACTGTTTTTT	-	TRBV10-3	-	14	TRBJ1-4
CASSDWTGSGNTIYF	TGTGCCAGCAGCGATTGGACAGGCTCTGGAAACACCATATATTTT	TRBD1	TRBV5-5	-	15	TRBJ1-3
CASSFVGGANTEAFF	TGTGCCAGCAGTTTCGTCGGAGGAGCCAACACTGAAGCTTTCTTT	-	TRBV28	few	15	TRBJ1-1
CASSPPDRVEKLFF	TGTGCCAGTAGTCCCCCGGACAGGGTCGAAAAACTGTTTTTT	TRBD1	TRBV19	-	14	TRBJ1-4
CASREQGTTEAFF	TGTGCCAGTAGGGAACAGGGGACCACTGAAGCTTTCTTT	TRBD1	TRBV19	-	13	TRBJ1-1
CASSPTGSQEKLFF	TGTGCCAGCAGCCCGACAGGTTCCCAGGAAAAACTGTTTTTT	-	TRBV7-9	-	14	TRBJ1-4
CASSTLGQGSNQPQHF	TGTGCCAGTAGTACCTTGGGACAGGGTAGCAATCAGCCCCAGCATTTT	TRBD1	TRBV19	-	16	TRBJ1-5
CSASDPGQGAYEQYF	TGCAGTGCTAGTGACCCGGGACAGGGGGCCTACGAGCAGTACTTC	TRBD1	TRBV20-1	-	15	TRBJ2-7
CASSYSKPGGDNWNEKLFF	TGTGCCAGCAGTTACTCGAAACCAGGGGGTGACAACTGGAATGAAAAACTGTTTTTT	TRBD1	TRBV6-2/TRBV6-3	-	19	TRBJ1-4
CASSPWTKETQYF	TGTGCCAGCAGCCCATGGACAAAAGAGACCCAGTACTTC	-	TRBV7-2	-	13	TRBJ2-5
CASSTLKRLTDTQYF	TGTGCCAGCAGCACTTTGAAACGCCTCACAGATACGCAGTATTTT	-	TRBV9	-	15	TRBJ2-3
CASSHIGGGNTIYF	TGCGCCAGCAGCCATATAGGGGGAGGAAACACCATATATTTT	-	TRBV4-3	-	14	TRBJ1-3
CASSLVTSGYNEQFF	TGTGCCAGCAGCTTAGTTACTAGCGGGTACAATGAGCAGTTCTTC	TRBD2	TRBV7-2	-	15	TRBJ2-1
CASNTRSNTGELFF	TGTGCCAGCAATACTAGATCGAACACCGGGGAGCTGTTTTTT	-	TRBV13	-	14	TRBJ2-2
CASSQGRGGHNEQFF	TGCGCCAGCAGCCAGGGACGGGGGGGCCACAATGAGCAGTTCTTC	TRBD2	TRBV4-1	-	15	TRBJ2-1
CASSITGFGNQPQHF	TGTGCCAGTAGTATCACGGGGTTTGGCAATCAGCCCCAGCATTTT	-	TRBV19	-	15	TRBJ1-5
CASSLDVGVRETQYF	TGCGCCAGCAGCCTAGACGTCGGGGTCCGGGAGACCCAGTACTTC	-	TRBV4-1	-	15	TRBJ2-5
CATSVVGVGRTEAFF	TGTGCCACCAGCGTAGTTGGGGTCGGTAGGACTGAAGCTTTCTTT	-	TRBV15	once	15	TRBJ1-1
CASTPLAGGNTGELFF	TGCGCCAGCACCCCACTAGCGGGGGGCAACACCGGGGAGCTGTTTTTT	TRBD2	TRBV5-1	-	16	TRBJ2-2
CASSGPPGQGSMNTEAFF	TGCGCCAGCAGCGGACCGCCGGGACAGGGAAGCATGAACACTGAAGCTTTCTTT	TRBD1	TRBV5-1	-	18	TRBJ1-1
CASSLGGLAYEQYF	TGTGCCAGCAGCTTAGGTGGACTAGCTTACGAGCAGTACTTC	TRBD2	TRBV11-2	-	14	TRBJ2-7
CASSPSGKGGNTEAFF	TGTGCCAGCAGCCCCTCAGGGAAGGGGGGGAACACTGAAGCTTTCTTT	-	TRBV3-1/TRBV3-2	-	16	TRBJ1-1
CASSYLRGQNSPLHF	TGTGCCAGCAGTTACCTCAGGGGGCAAAATTCACCCCTCCACTTT	TRBD1	TRBV6-2/TRBV6-3	-	15	TRBJ1-6
CASSLGGAGRGGTQYF	TGTGCCAGCAGCTTAGGGGGAGCGGGGCGCGGGGGGACCCAGTACTTC	TRBD2	TRBV7-2	-	16	TRBJ2-5
CASSLRDQGGEQYF	TGTGCCAGCTCACTTCGGGACCAAGGTGGGGAGCAGTACTTC	-	TRBV18	-	14	TRBJ2-7
CASSSTGHEQFF	TGTGCCAGCAGTTCCACCGGGCATGAGCAGTTCTTC	-	TRBV28	once	12	TRBJ2-1
CASSPGPGWAVEQYF	TGTGCCAGCAGCCCCGGGCCTGGATGGGCCGTCGAGCAGTACTTC	-	TRBV6-2/TRBV6-3	-	15	TRBJ2-7
CASSTGTATGELFF	TGCGCCAGCAGCACAGGGACTGCGACCGGGGAGCTGTTTTTT	-	TRBV5-1	once	14	TRBJ2-2
CASRRCSPLHF	TGTGCCAGCAGGCGTTGTTCACCCCTCCACTTT	-	TRBV21-1	-	11	TRBJ1-6
CAIQREGNQPQHF	TGTGCCATCCAGCGAGAGGGCAATCAGCCCCAGCATTTT	-	TRBV6-6	-	13	TRBJ1-5
CASSLSAGGSNTIYF	TGCGCCAGCAGCTTGTCGGCAGGGGGCTCAAACACCATATATTTT	TRBD1	TRBV5-1	-	15	TRBJ1-3
CASSLAPLAGGNTQYF	TGTGCCAGCAGCTTAGCCCCACTAGCGGGGGGCAATACGCAGTATTTT	TRBD2	TRBV7-9	-	16	TRBJ2-3
CASSFGGYGANVLTF	TGTGCCAGCAGCTTCGGGGGTTATGGGGCCAACGTCCTGACTTTC	-	TRBV7-3	-	15	TRBJ2-6
CASSLSGQSYEQYF	TGTGCCAGCAGTTTATCGGGACAGTCCTACGAGCAGTACTTC	TRBD1	TRBV27	-	14	TRBJ2-7
CATQWTIGADTQYF	TGTGCCACCCAGTGGACAATAGGGGCAGATACGCAGTATTTT	-	TRBV6-5	-	14	TRBJ2-3
CASSLAGPGYGYTF	TGTGCCAGCAGCTTAGCTGGGCCCGGCTATGGCTACACCTTC	-	TRBV7-2	-	14	TRBJ1-2
CASRPRGPSPGELFF	TGTGCCAGCAGACCACGGGGGCCTTCGCCCGGGGAGCTGTTTTTT	-	TRBV13	-	15	TRBJ2-2
CASSTAGSLRAPLHF	TGTGCCAGCTCAACCGCGGGCAGCCTCAGGGCACCCCTCCACTTT	-	TRBV5-5	-	15	TRBJ1-6
CASSQDPGTGTEAFF	TGTGCCAGCAGCCAAGATCCGGGGACGGGCACTGAAGCTTTCTTT	-	TRBV4-2	few	15	TRBJ1-1
CASSLEGVGGYTF	TGTGCCAGCAGTTTAGAAGGGGTAGGTGGCTACACCTTC	-	TRBV12-3/TRBV12-4	few	13	TRBJ1-2
CASSQGGTNEKLFF	TGCGCCAGCAGCCAAGGGGGCACTAATGAAAAACTGTTTTTT	TRBD1	TRBV5-1	-	14	TRBJ1-4
CASSLGLRSEQYF	TGTGCCAGCAGCTTAGGTTTGAGAAGCGAGCAGTACTTC	-	TRBV7-2	-	13	TRBJ2-7